The T cell receptor beta chain described here comes from a study of T cells in Graves' hyperthyroidism and ophthalmopathy. Study overall: Pretreatment peripheral blood was obtained at initial diagnosis.

A note on this clonotype: Its antigen is not identified.

General study findings and limits: Peripheral blood also featured most of the thyroid clonotypes expanded above 0.001.

Diagnostic decisions used clinical symptoms, serum thyroxine and TRAb, thyroid ultrasound and orbital computed tomography. Fresh peripheral blood, around 9.3 ml, was the source of the PBMCs. RNA transcripts were the template for amplifying TCR beta CDR3 regions. HTBI primers were employed in a first-round RT-PCR of the TCR CDR3. Using its own MiXCR run on the multiplex PCR reads, TCRdb lists one record per CDR3 protein. The data show approximately 560,000 distinct CDR3 sequences, around a sixth seen once. V was shortened by 3 bases and J by 9 bases, with 13 bases between the two germline ends. The length of the CDR3 is 13 residues. Germline CDR1 SGDLS, CDR2 YYNGEE.

The TCR sequence derives from a woman younger than 45 with Graves' hyperthyroidism. The chain uses TRBV9 and TRBJ2-4, with D possibly matching TRBD2 (6 bases). What was sequenced was blood. The CDR3 DNA reads as TGTGCCAGCAGCGGGGGGGTCAGTAGCATTCAGTACTTC. This codes for CASSGGVSSIQYF.